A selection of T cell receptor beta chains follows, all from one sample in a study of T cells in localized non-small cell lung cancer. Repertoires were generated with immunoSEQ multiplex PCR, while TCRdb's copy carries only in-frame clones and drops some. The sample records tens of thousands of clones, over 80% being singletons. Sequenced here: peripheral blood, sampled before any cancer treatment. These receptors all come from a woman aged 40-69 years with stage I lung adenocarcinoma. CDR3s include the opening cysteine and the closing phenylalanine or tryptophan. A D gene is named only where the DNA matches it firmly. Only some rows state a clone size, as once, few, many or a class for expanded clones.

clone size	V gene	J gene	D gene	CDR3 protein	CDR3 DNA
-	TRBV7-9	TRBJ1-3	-	CASSLFGEVSGNTIYF	TGTGCCAGCAGCTTATTCGGGGAAGTCTCTGGAAACACCATATATTTT
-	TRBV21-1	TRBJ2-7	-	CASSKGLATTYEQYF	TGTGCCAGCAGCAAGGGACTAGCGACAACCTACGAGCAGTACTTC
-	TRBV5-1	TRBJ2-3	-	CASSLGLDSSTDTQYF	TGCGCCAGCAGCTTGGGACTAGACTCTAGCACAGATACGCAGTATTTT
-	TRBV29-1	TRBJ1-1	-	CSVWPGGTEAFF	TGCAGCGTGTGGCCGGGGGGCACTGAAGCTTTCTTT
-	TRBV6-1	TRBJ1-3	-	CASSEGTSWSSGNTIYF	TGTGCCAGCAGTGAAGGCACCAGCTGGAGCTCTGGAAACACCATATATTTT
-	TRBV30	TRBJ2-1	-	CAWSARGSRWQFF	TGTGCCTGGAGTGCCCGGGGGAGCAGGTGGCAGTTCTTC
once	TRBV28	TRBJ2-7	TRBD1	CATLGQGRAYEQYF	TGTGCCACCCTAGGACAGGGAAGGGCCTACGAGCAATACTTC
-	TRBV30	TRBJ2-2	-	CAWRPGQSNTGELFF	TGTGCCTGGAGGCCGGGACAATCGAACACCGGGGAGCTGTTTTTT
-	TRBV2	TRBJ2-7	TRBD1	CASGGLGQGGGEQYF	TGTGCCAGCGGGGGATTGGGACAGGGCGGCGGCGAGCAGTACTTC
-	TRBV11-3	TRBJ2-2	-	CASRNRAGELFF	TGTGCCAGCAGAAACAGGGCCGGGGAGCTGTTTTTT
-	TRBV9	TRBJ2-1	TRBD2	CASSHGLAGNNEQFF	TGTGCCAGCAGTCACGGACTAGCGGGGAACAATGAGCAGTTCTTC
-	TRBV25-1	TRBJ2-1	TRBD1	CASSPRQGLSYNEQFF	TGTGCCAGCAGTCCGAGACAGGGGCTATCCTACAATGAGCAGTTCTTC
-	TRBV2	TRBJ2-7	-	CASSEAGRAYEQYF	TGTGCCAGCAGTGAAGCGGGGAGAGCCTACGAGCAGTACTTC
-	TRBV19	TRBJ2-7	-	CASSRAGKRGSYEQYF	TGTGCCAGTAGTAGGGCGGGGAAAAGGGGCTCCTACGAGCAGTACTTC
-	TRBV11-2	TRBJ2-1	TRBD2	CASSLMLAGEYEQFF	TGTGCCAGCAGCTTAATGCTAGCGGGAGAATATGAGCAGTTCTTC
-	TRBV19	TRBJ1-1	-	CASSSQMNTEAFF	TGTGCCAGTAGTAGCCAGATGAACACTGAAGCTTTCTTT
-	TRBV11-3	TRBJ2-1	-	CASSFQGPAGDNEQFF	TGTGCCAGCAGCTTCCAAGGACCGGCCGGAGACAATGAGCAGTTCTTC
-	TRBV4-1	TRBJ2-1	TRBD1	CASSQPPGQGAGEQFF	TGCGCCAGCAGCCAACCACCGGGACAGGGGGCAGGTGAGCAGTTCTTC
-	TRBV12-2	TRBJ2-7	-	CASRFEPRAAAYEQYF	TGTGCAAGTCGCTTTGAACCCAGGGCAGCAGCCTACGAGCAGTACTTC
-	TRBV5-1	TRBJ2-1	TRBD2	CASGALGGYNEQFF	TGCGCCAGCGGAGCATTGGGGGGGTACAATGAGCAGTTCTTC
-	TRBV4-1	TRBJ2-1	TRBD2	CASSQFSGSRYNEQFF	TGCGCCAGCAGCCAATTTAGCGGGAGCCGATACAATGAGCAGTTCTTC
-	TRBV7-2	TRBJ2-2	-	CASSLAVLGGGAGELFF	TGTGCCAGCAGCTTAGCCGTATTGGGCGGCGGGGCCGGGGAGCTGTTTTTT
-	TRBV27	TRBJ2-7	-	CASSFGTTQRQYF	TGTGCCAGCAGTTTCGGGACAACCCAGAGGCAGTACTTC
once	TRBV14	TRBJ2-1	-	CASEPYNEQFF	TGTGCCAGCGAACCTTACAATGAGCAGTTCTTC
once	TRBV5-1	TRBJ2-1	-	CASSAPGHYNEQFF	TGCGCCAGCAGCGCCCCGGGACACTACAATGAGCAGTTCTTC
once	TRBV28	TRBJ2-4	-	CASRERAPPNIQYF	TGTGCCAGCAGAGAGCGGGCCCCCCCAAACATTCAGTACTTC
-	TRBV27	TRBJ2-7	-	CASRIMDASSEQYF	TGTGCCAGCAGAATAATGGACGCGTCGTCCGAGCAGTACTTC
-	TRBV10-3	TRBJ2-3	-	CAIRSGDTQYF	TGTGCCATCAGGTCAGGAGATACGCAGTATTTT
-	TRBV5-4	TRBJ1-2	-	CASSLWAGDNYGYTF	TGTGCCAGCAGCTTGTGGGCAGGGGATAACTATGGCTACACCTTC
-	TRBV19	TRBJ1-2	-	CASSTPQGRISGYTF	TGTGCCAGTAGTACTCCACAGGGACGGATCTCTGGCTACACCTTC
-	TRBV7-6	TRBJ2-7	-	CASSLSAPAYEQYF	TGTGCCAGCAGTCTTAGCGCGCCAGCCTACGAGCAGTACTTC
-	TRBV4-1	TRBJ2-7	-	CASSGRGSLVCSYEQYF	TGCGCCAGCAGCGGCAGGGGCTCCCTCGTGTGCTCCTACGAGCAGTACTTC
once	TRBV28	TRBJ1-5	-	CASSWGDQQPQHF	TGTGCCAGCAGTTGGGGAGATCAACAGCCCCAGCATTTT
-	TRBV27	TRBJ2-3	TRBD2	CASSSAGAFTDTQYF	TGTGCCAGCAGCTCAGCGGGAGCGTTCACAGATACGCAGTATTTT
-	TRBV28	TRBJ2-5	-	CASSEAGQTQETQYF	TGTGCCAGCAGTGAAGCGGGACAGACCCAAGAGACCCAGTACTTC
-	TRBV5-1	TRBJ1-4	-	CASSLGTGEKLFF	TGCGCCAGCAGCTTGGGAACGGGGGAAAAACTGTTTTTT
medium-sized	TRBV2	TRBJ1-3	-	CASSELSSGNTIYF	TGTGCCAGCAGTGAACTCAGCTCTGGAAACACCATATATTTT
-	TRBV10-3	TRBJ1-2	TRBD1	CAISRTGVNYGYTF	TGTGCCATCAGTCGGACAGGGGTAAACTATGGCTACACCTTC
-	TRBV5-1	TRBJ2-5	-	CASSFGPGEETQYF	TGCGCCAGCAGCTTTGGGCCAGGGGAGGAGACCCAGTACTTC
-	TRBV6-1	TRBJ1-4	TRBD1	CASSPRQGAFEKLFF	TGTGCCAGCAGTCCGAGACAGGGGGCATTTGAAAAACTGTTTTTT
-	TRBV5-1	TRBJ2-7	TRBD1	CASSPRQGTPYEQYF	TGCGCCAGCAGCCCCAGACAGGGAACTCCCTACGAGCAGTACTTC
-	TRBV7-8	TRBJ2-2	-	CASRSRVGNTGELFF	TGTGCCAGCAGATCCAGGGTGGGGAACACCGGGGAGCTGTTTTTT
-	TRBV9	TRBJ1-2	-	CASSVALGAGAYGYTF	TGTGCCAGCAGCGTAGCCCTCGGGGCAGGCGCCTATGGCTACACCTTC
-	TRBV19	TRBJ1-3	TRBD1	CASTLGGGEGTIYF	TGTGCCAGTACCCTTGGAGGGGGCGAAGGCACCATATATTTT
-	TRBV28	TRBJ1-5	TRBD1	CASSSPTGGSNQPQHF	TGTGCCAGCAGTTCCCCGACAGGGGGTAGCAATCAGCCCCAGCATTTT
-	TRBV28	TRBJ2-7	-	CASSETSARYEQYF	TGTGCCAGCAGTGAGACCTCGGCTCGCTACGAGCAGTACTTC
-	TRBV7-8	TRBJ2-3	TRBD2	CASSPGRMIDTQYF	TGTGCCAGCAGCCCCGGGAGGATGATAGATACGCAGTATTTT
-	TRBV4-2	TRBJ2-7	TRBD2	CASSQDLAGVAYEQYF	TGTGCCAGCAGCCAAGATCTGGCGGGAGTGGCCTACGAGCAGTACTTC
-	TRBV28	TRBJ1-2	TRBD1	CASSLWTGDRGYGYTF	TGTGCCAGCAGTTTATGGACCGGGGACAGGGGGTATGGCTACACCTTC
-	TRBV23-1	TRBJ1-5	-	CASSSSGSNQPQHF	-
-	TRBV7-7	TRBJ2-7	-	CASSPAPLSYEQYF	TGTGCTAGCAGCCCGGCCCCACTGAGTTACGAGCAGTACTTC